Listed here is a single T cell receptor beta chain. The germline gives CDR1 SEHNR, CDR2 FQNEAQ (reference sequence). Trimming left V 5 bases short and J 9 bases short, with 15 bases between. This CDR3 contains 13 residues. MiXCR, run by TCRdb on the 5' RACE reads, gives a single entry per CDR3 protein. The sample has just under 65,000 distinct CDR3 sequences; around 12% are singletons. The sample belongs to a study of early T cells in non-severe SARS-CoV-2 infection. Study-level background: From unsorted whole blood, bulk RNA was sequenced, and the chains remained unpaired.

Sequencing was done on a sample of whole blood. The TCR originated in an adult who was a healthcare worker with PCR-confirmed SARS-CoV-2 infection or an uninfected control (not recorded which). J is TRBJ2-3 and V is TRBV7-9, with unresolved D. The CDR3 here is CASSLRADGTQYF. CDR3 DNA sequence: TGTGCCAGCAGCCTAAGGGCGGACGGGACGCAGTATTTT.